This is a list of T cell receptor beta chains from one sample in a study of beta chain features in type 1 diabetes. Sequenced by immunoSEQ multiplex PCR; TCRdb stores in-frame clones only, minus some. The data contain about 41,000 clones, approximately 61% of them singletons. The source material was Tregs from blood. The receptors derive from a man between 25 and 39 years old with type 1 diabetes. Some clones in this sample may be carry-over from other donors' samples. Each CDR3 is given with its conserved first and last residue. Each record gives: V gene, D gene, clone size, J gene, CDR3 DNA, CDR3 protein. The D gene is left open where the match is weak. Expanded clones are given a class, and other clones once, few, many or no size at all.

v_call: TRBV9
d_call: .
clone_size: .
j_call: TRBJ1-6
cdr3_nt: TGTGCCAGCAGCCTCGGACACGGGCTAGCGTCACCCCTCCACTTT
cdr3_aa: CASSLGHGLASPLHF

v_call: TRBV15
d_call: .
clone_size: few
j_call: TRBJ2-1
cdr3_nt: TGTGCCACCAGCAGAGATGTGGGGAGCAATGAGCAGTTCTTC
cdr3_aa: CATSRDVGSNEQFF

v_call: TRBV10-3
d_call: TRBD1
clone_size: .
j_call: TRBJ1-1
cdr3_nt: TGTGCCATCAGAGATCCGGGACAGGGAAACACTGAAGCTTTCTTT
cdr3_aa: CAIRDPGQGNTEAFF

v_call: TRBV7-8
d_call: TRBD1
clone_size: .
j_call: TRBJ1-1
cdr3_nt: TGTGCCAGCAGAAAGGACAGGAGGAACACTGAAGCTTTCTTT
cdr3_aa: CASRKDRRNTEAFF

v_call: TRBV10-3
d_call: TRBD2
clone_size: .
j_call: TRBJ2-1
cdr3_nt: TGTGCCATCAGCGACCCCGGGACTAGCGGAACTAATGAGCAGTTCTTC
cdr3_aa: CAISDPGTSGTNEQFF

v_call: TRBV6-6
d_call: TRBD2
clone_size: .
j_call: TRBJ2-7
cdr3_nt: TGTGCCAGCAGTTACTCGCGCGGGGGTCGGAACGAGCAGTACTTC
cdr3_aa: CASSYSRGGRNEQYF

v_call: TRBV5-1
d_call: .
clone_size: .
j_call: TRBJ1-6
cdr3_nt: TGCGCCAGCAGCTTGGGCCGCGATTCACCCCTCCACTTT
cdr3_aa: CASSLGRDSPLHF

v_call: TRBV5-8
d_call: .
clone_size: .
j_call: TRBJ2-2
cdr3_nt: TGTGCCAGCAGCTTAAAGGGGCGGATGAACACCGGGGAGCTGTTTTTT
cdr3_aa: CASSLKGRMNTGELFF

v_call: TRBV6-1
d_call: .
clone_size: .
j_call: TRBJ2-5
cdr3_nt: TGTGCCAGCAAGGGGCGGCAAGAGACCCAGTACTTC
cdr3_aa: CASKGRQETQYF

v_call: TRBV2
d_call: .
clone_size: few
j_call: TRBJ2-2
cdr3_nt: TGTGCCAGCAGTGTGGCAGGGCACACCGGGGAGCTGTTTTTT
cdr3_aa: CASSVAGHTGELFF

v_call: TRBV7-3
d_call: .
clone_size: .
j_call: TRBJ1-6
cdr3_nt: TGTGCCAGCAGCTTAGGAGGCACCTATAATTCACCCCTCCACTTT
cdr3_aa: CASSLGGTYNSPLHF

v_call: TRBV6-1
d_call: TRBD2
clone_size: .
j_call: TRBJ2-7
cdr3_nt: TGTGCCAGTACTGTGGGAGGGACCAACTCCTACGAGCAGTACTTC
cdr3_aa: CASTVGGTNSYEQYF

v_call: TRBV6-6
d_call: TRBD1
clone_size: .
j_call: TRBJ1-5
cdr3_nt: TGTGCCAGCAGAATGACAGGGGCAAATCAGCCCCAGCATTTT
cdr3_aa: CASRMTGANQPQHF

v_call: TRBV7-2
d_call: TRBD2
clone_size: .
j_call: TRBJ2-3
cdr3_nt: TGTGCCAGCAGCAGCGGGGGCGTGAGGGCAGATACGCAGTATTTT
cdr3_aa: CASSSGGVRADTQYF

v_call: TRBV5-1
d_call: .
clone_size: .
j_call: TRBJ2-5
cdr3_nt: TGCGCCAGCAGCTTGGTTAGAGAGACCCAGTACTTC
cdr3_aa: CASSLVRETQYF